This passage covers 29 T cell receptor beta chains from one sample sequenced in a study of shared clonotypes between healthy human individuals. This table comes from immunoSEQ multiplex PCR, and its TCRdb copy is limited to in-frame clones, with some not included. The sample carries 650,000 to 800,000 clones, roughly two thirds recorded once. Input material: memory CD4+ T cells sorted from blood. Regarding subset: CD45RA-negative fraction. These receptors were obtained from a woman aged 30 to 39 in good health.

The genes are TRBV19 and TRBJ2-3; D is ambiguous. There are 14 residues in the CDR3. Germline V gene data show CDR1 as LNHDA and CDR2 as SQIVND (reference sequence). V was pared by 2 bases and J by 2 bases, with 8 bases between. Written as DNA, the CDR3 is TGTGCCAGTAGTATATCATCTAACACAGATACGCAGTATTTT. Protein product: CASSISSNTDTQYF.

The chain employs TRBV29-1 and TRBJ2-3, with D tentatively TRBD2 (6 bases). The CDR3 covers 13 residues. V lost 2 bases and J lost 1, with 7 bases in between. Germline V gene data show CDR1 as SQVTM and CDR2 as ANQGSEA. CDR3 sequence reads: CSVEPSGTDTQYF. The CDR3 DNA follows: TGCAGCGTTGAACCTAGCGGCACAGATACGCAGTATTTT.

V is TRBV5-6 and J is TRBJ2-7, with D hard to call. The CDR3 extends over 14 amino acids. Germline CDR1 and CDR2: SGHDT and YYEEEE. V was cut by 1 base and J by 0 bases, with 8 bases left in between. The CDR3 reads CASSLTLSSYEQYF. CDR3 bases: TGTGCCAGCAGCTTGACTCTAAGCTCCTACGAGCAGTACTTC.

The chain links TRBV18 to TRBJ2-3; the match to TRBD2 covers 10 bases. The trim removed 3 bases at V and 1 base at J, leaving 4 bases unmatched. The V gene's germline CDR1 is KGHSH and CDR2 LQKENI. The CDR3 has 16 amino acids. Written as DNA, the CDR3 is TGTGCCAGCTCACCCGTGGGGACTAGCGGCACAGATACGCAGTATTTT. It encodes CASSPVGTSGTDTQYF.

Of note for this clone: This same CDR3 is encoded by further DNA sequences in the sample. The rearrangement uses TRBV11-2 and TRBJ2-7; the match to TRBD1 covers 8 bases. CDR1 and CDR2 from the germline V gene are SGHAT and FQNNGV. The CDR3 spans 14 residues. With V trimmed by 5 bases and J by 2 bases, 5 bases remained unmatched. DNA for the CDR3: TGTGCCAGCAGCCGGGACAGGCAGACCTACGAGCAGTACTTC. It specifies CASSRDRQTYEQYF.

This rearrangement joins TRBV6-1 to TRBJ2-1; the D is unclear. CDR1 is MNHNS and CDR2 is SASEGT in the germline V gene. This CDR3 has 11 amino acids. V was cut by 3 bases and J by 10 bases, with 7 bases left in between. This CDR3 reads CASSDAQEQFF. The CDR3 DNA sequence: TGTGCCAGCAGTGACGCCCAAGAGCAGTTCTTC.

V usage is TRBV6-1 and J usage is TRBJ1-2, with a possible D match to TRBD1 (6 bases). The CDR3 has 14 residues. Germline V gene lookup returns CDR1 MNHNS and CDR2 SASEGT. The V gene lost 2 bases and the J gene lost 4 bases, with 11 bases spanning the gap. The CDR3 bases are TGTGCCAGCAGTGAAAGTTCAGGGGCCTATGGCTACACCTTC. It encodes CASSESSGAYGYTF.

The CDR3 DNA reads as TGTGCCAGCAGGACAGGGGACGCTGAGCAGTTCTTC. Its protein product is CASRTGDAEQFF. The chain combines TRBV6-5 with TRBJ2-1, with 8 bases fitting TRBD1. Germline values: CDR1 MNHEY, CDR2 SVGAGI. V lost 6 bases and J lost 9; bases outside the gene matches: 4. The CDR3 length is 12 residues.

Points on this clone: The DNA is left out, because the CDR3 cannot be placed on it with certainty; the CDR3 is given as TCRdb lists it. The CDR3 reads CASSQGSGRAKNIQYF. This chain joins TRBV4-2 and TRBJ2-4. CDR1 and CDR2 from the germline V gene are LGHNA and YNFKEQ. Termini included, the CDR3 measures 16 amino acids.

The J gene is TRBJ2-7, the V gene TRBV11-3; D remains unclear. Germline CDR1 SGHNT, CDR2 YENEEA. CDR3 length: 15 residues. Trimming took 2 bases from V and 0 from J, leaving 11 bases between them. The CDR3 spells CASSLISSRSYEQYF. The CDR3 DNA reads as TGTGCCAGCAGCTTAATAAGTTCGCGCTCCTACGAGCAGTACTTC.

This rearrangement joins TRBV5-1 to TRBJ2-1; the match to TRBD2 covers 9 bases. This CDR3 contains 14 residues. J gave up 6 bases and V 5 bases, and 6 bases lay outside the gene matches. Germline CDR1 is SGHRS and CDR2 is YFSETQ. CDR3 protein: CASRQYSGGNEQFF. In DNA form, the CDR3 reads TGCGCCAGCAGGCAATATAGCGGGGGCAATGAGCAGTTCTTC.

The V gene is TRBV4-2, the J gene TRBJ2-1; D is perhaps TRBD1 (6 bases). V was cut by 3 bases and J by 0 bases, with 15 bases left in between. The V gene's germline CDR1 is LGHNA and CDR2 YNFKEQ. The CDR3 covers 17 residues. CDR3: CASSHLVIGGSYNEQFF. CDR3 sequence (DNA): TGTGCCAGCAGCCACCTTGTCATAGGGGGCTCCTACAATGAGCAGTTCTTC.

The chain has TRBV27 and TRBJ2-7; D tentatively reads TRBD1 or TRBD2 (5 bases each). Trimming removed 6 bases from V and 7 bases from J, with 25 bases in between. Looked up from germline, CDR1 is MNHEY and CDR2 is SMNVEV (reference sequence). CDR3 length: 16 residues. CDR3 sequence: CASSLAPPGTAPEQYF. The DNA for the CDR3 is TGTGCCAGCAGCTTAGCTCCCCCCGGGACCGCGCCTGAGCAGTACTTC.

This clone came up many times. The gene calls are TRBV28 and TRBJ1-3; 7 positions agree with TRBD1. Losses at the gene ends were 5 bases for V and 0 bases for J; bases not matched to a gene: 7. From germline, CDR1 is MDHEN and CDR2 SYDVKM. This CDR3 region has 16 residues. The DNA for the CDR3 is TGTGCCAGCAGTCCACCGGGACAGTACTCTGGAAACACCATATATTTT. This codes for CASSPPGQYSGNTIYF.

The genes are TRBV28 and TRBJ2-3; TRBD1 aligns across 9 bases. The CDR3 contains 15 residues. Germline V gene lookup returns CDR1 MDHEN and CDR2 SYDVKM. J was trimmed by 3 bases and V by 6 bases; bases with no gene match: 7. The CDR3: CASREGGTGTDTQYF. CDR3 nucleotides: TGTGCCAGCAGGGAGGGAGGGACAGGGACAGATACGCAGTATTTT.

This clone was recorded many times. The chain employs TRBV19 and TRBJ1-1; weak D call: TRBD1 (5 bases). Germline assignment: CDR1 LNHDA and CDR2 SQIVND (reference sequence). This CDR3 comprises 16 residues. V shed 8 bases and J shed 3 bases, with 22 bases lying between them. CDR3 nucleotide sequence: TGTGCCAGTCGCCGGGGAGGGGAGGGAACCGACACTGAAGCTTTCTTT. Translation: CASRRGGEGTDTEAFF. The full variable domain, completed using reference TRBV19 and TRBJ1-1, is DGGITQSPKYLFRKEGQNVTLSCEQNLNHDAMYWYRQDPGQGLRLIYYSQIVNDFQKGDIAEGYSVSREKKESFPLTVTSAQKNPTAFYLCASRRGGEGTDTEAFFGQGTRLTVV.

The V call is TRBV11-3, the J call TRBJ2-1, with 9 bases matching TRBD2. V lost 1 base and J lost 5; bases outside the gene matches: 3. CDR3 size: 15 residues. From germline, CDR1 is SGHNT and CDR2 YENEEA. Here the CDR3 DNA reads TGTGCCAGCAGCTTAGGTCTAGCGGGACACAATGAGCAGTTCTTC. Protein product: CASSLGLAGHNEQFF.

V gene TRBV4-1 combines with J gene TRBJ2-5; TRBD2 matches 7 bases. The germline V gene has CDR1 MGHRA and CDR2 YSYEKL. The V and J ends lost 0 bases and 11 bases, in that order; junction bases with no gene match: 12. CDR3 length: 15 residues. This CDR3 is CASSQEGDYPGEQYF. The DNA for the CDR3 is TGCGCCAGCAGCCAAGAGGGGGACTACCCTGGGGAGCAGTACTTC.

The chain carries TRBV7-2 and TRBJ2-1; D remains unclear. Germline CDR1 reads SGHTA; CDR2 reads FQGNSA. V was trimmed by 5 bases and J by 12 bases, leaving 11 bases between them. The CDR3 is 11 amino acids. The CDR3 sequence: CASSARPWQFF. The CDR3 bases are TGTGCCAGCAGCGCGAGGCCCTGGCAGTTCTTC.

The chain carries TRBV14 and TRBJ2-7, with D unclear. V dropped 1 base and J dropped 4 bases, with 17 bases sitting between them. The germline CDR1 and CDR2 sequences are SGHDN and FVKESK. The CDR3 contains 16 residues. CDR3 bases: TGTGCCAGCAGCCAAGGTCGGTCATGGGTCTCGTACGAGCAGTACTTC. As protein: CASSQGRSWVSYEQYF.

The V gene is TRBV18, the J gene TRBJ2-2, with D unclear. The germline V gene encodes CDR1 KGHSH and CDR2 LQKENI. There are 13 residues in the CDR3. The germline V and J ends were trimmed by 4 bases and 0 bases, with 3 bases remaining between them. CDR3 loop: CASSLSNTGELFF. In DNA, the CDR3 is TGTGCCAGCTCACTCTCGAACACCGGGGAGCTGTTTTTT.

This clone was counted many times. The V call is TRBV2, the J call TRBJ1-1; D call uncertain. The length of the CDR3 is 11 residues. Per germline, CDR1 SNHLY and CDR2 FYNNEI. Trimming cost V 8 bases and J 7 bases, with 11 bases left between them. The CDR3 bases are TGTGCCAGCGCCGTCTGGGATGAAGCTTTCTTT. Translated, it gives CASAVWDEAFF.

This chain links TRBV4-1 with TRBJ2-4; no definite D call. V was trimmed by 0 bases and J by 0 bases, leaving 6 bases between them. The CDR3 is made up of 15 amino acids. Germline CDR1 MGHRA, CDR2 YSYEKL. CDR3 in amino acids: CASSQEILAKNIQYF. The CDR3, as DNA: TGCGCCAGCAGCCAAGAAATCCTAGCCAAAAACATTCAGTACTTC.

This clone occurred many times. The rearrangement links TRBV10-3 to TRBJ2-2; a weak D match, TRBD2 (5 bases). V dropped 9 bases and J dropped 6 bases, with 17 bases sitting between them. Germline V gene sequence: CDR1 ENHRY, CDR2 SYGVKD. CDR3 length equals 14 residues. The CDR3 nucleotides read TGTGCCATTGCCCAGGCGGTGGAGGCCGGGGAGCTGTTTTTT. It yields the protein CAIAQAVEAGELFF.

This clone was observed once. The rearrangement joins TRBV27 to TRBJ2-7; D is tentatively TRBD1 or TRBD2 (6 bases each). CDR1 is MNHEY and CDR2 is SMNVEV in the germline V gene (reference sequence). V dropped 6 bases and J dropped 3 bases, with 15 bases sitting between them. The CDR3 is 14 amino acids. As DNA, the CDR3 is TGTGCCAGCAGAGGGGGACACGGGGGCTACGAGCAGTACTTC. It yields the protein CASRGGHGGYEQYF.

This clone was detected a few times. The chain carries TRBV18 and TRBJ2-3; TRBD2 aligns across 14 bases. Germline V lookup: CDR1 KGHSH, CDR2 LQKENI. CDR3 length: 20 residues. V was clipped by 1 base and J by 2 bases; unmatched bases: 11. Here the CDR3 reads CASSPRPGLAGAGNTDTQYF. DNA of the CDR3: TGTGCCAGCTCACCACGACCGGGACTAGCGGGAGCGGGGAACACAGATACGCAGTATTTT.

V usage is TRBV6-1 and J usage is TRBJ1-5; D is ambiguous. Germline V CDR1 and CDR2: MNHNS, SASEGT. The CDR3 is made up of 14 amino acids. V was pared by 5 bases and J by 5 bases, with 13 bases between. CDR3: CASSRHGQDQPQHF. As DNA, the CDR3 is TGTGCCAGCAGTAGACATGGTCAGGATCAGCCCCAGCATTTT.

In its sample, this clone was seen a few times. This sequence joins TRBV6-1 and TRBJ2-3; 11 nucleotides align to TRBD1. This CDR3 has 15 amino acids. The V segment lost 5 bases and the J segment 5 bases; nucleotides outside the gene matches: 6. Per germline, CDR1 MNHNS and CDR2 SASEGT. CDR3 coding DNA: TGTGCCAGCAGTTGGACAGGGGGCGTGGGAGATACGCAGTATTTT. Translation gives CASSWTGGVGDTQYF.

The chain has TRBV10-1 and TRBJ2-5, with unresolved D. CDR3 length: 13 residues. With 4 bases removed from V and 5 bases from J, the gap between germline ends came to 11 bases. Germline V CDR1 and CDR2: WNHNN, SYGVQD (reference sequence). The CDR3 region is CASSAREGETQYF. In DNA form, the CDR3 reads TGCGCCAGCAGTGCTAGAGAAGGGGAGACCCAGTACTTC.